The rows below give T cell receptor beta chains drawn from one sample of a study of shared clonotypes between healthy human individuals. The protocol was immunoSEQ multiplex PCR, while the TCRdb copy is restricted to in-frame clones and leaves out a portion. The sample lists some 800,000 clones, 80% to 95% occurring once. Sequencing was done on a sample of naive CD8+ T cells sorted from blood. These receptors all stem from a man under 40 in good health. Each CDR3 is given with its conserved first and last residue. Fields, in order: V gene, CDR3 length, clone size, D gene, J gene, CDR3 DNA, CDR3 protein. A D gene is named only where the DNA matches it firmly. The listing skips clone size in some rows; elsewhere it reads once, few, many or a size class.

TRBV30,11,NA,NA,TRBJ2-7,TGTGCCTGGAGTAATCCCTACGAGCAGTACTTC,CAWSNPYEQYF
TRBV27,15,NA,TRBD1,TRBJ1-1,TGTGCCAGCAGTCCGTCAGGGGGCCGGAACACTGAAGCTTTCTTT,CASSPSGGRNTEAFF
TRBV28,15,NA,NA,TRBJ2-7,TGTGCCAGCAGTGATAGATATACTGGCTCCTACGAGCAGTACTTC,CASSDRYTGSYEQYF
TRBV27,15,NA,NA,TRBJ2-1,TGTGCCAGCAGTTTACATAGTGGTTCCTACAATGAGCAGTTCTTC,CASSLHSGSYNEQFF
TRBV7-2,15,NA,NA,TRBJ2-7,TGTGCCAGCAGCTTAGGGTTAGCGAGCTCCTACGAGCAGTACTTC,CASSLGLASSYEQYF
TRBV14,15,NA,NA,TRBJ2-1,TGTGCCAGCAGCCAAGGACGCGGCCTTAGCAATGAGCAGTTCTTC,CASSQGRGLSNEQFF
TRBV27,15,NA,NA,TRBJ2-1,TGTGCCAGCACCTGGGGGGGGGCTCTCTACAATGAGCAGTTCTTC,CASTWGGALYNEQFF
TRBV29-1,18,NA,NA,TRBJ1-1,TGCAGCGGTAACTGTCCCCCAACCAAGGGCCGAGGCTACACTGAAGCTTTCTTT,CSGNCPPTKGRGYTEAFF
TRBV27,15,NA,NA,TRBJ2-1,TGTGCCAGCAGCATATACAGGGCCCCCTACAATGAGCAGTTCTTC,CASSIYRAPYNEQFF
TRBV10-2,15,NA,TRBD2,TRBJ2-7,TGCGCCAGCACTAAATCTAGCGGGAATTTCTACGAGCAGTACTTC,CASTKSSGNFYEQYF
TRBV4-3,15,NA,NA,TRBJ2-3,TGCGCCAGCAGCCAAGACGGCCGAGTTGCAGATACGCAGTATTTT,CASSQDGRVADTQYF
TRBV5-5,12,NA,NA,TRBJ1-1,TGTGCCAGCAGCTTTTTTGGCACTGAAGCTTTCTTT,CASSFFGTEAFF
TRBV9,15,NA,TRBD1,TRBJ2-5,TGTGCCAGCAGCGTAGAGACAGGGGGCCAAGAGACCCAGTACTTC,CASSVETGGQETQYF
TRBV9,14,few,TRBD1,TRBJ2-5,TGTGCCAGCAGCCCTTGGGACAGGGTAGAGACCCAGTACTTC,CASSPWDRVETQYF
TRBV19,14,NA,NA,TRBJ1-2,TGTGCCAGTACCTCTCCCGAGGGCGACTATGGCTACACCTTC,CASTSPEGDYGYTF
TRBV27,16,NA,NA,TRBJ2-2,TGTGCCAGCAGCAAGATAGAGGGATTCCCTACCGGGGAGCTGTTTTTT,CASSKIEGFPTGELFF
TRBV28,14,NA,TRBD2,TRBJ2-1,TGTGCCAGCATCCTAGCGGGACCCTACAATGAGCAGTTCTTC,CASILAGPYNEQFF
TRBV2,16,NA,TRBD2,TRBJ2-7,TGTGCCACTCGGACTAGCGGGAGGGCCAGTTCCTACGAGCAGTACTTC,CATRTSGRASSYEQYF
TRBV2,13,NA,NA,TRBJ2-1,TGTGCCAGCCGCCGGCCGTGGGGGGTTGAGCAGTTCTTC,CASRRPWGVEQFF
TRBV9,14,NA,NA,TRBJ2-3,TGTGCCAGCAGCGTAGTAGGGAGCGCAGATACGCAGTATTTT,CASSVVGSADTQYF
TRBV10-3,12,NA,NA,TRBJ2-7,TGTGCCATCAGTGATCAGACGTACGAGCAGTACTTC,CAISDQTYEQYF
TRBV18,15,few,TRBD1,TRBJ1-1,TGTGCCACCCTCGGGACAGGGCAATCCGGAACTGAAGCTTTCTTT,CATLGTGQSGTEAFF
TRBV27,15,NA,NA,TRBJ2-7,TGTGCCAGCAGTTTATATCAAGGGCCCAACTACGAGCAGTACTTC,CASSLYQGPNYEQYF
TRBV7-9,19,NA,NA,TRBJ2-3,TGTGCCAGCAGCTTAGTGGGCGGGACCCGTGAAGGGAGCACAGATACGCAGTATTTT,CASSLVGGTREGSTDTQYF
TRBV7-9,13,NA,NA,TRBJ2-7,TGTGCCAGCAGCTTAGAGGACCCCGCTGGGCAGTACTTC,CASSLEDPAGQYF
TRBV7-9,12,NA,NA,TRBJ1-3,TGTGCCAGCTCCGACTCTGGAAACACCATATATTTT,CASSDSGNTIYF
TRBV27,15,NA,TRBD2,TRBJ2-7,TGTGCCAGCAGTTTCGGACTAGCGGGAACCTACGAGCAGTACTTC,CASSFGLAGTYEQYF
TRBV5-6,16,NA,TRBD1,TRBJ1-1,TGTGCCAGCAGCTTGGGCCCTCGGACAGGGAAAGGTGAAGCTTTCTTT,CASSLGPRTGKGEAFF
TRBV10-3,14,few,NA,TRBJ1-5,TGTGCCATCAGGGGGACTGGGGTAGATGAGCCCCAGCATTTT,CAIRGTGVDEPQHF
TRBV5-1,18,NA,TRBD1,TRBJ1-4,TGCGCCAGCAGCTTTTCGGGACAGGGGCTGGAGACTAATGAAAAACTGTTTTTT,CASSFSGQGLETNEKLFF
TRBV5-8,15,NA,NA,TRBJ1-2,TGTGCCAGCAGCTTGAGGTTTGGCCGCCCTCGGGGCTACACCTTC,CASSLRFGRPRGYTF
TRBV7-5,14,once,NA,TRBJ2-5,TGTGTCAGAAGCTTTAGAGACAGTGAAGAGACCCAGTACTTC,CVRSFRDSEETQYF
TRBV7-9,13,few,NA,TRBJ1-4,TGTGCCAGCAAATCTCCATGGGGGGAAAAACTGTTTTTT,CASKSPWGEKLFF
TRBV7-9,17,NA,NA,TRBJ1-1,TGTGCCAGCAGCAATCGAAAATTAGGGGTTATGAACACTGAAGCTTTCTTT,CASSNRKLGVMNTEAFF
TRBV15,16,few,TRBD1,TRBJ2-2,TGTGCCACCAGCAGAGGGGCAGGGGGCGCAGCCGGGGAGCTGTTTTTT,CATSRGAGGAAGELFF
TRBV4-3,16,NA,NA,TRBJ2-1,TGCGCCAGCAGCCAAGTGAAGAGCGGGTCTTACAATGAGCAGTTCTTC,CASSQVKSGSYNEQFF
TRBV27,20,NA,NA,TRBJ2-3,TGTGCCAGCAGTTTACCTCCATCACTACCCCTCGGGGGAGCCCGAAATACGCAGTATTTT,CASSLPPSLPLGGARNTQYF
TRBV5-1,15,NA,NA,TRBJ2-7,TGCGCCAGCAGCTCAGTCGGGGGAGCCTCCTACGAGCAGTACTTC,CASSSVGGASYEQYF
TRBV7-6,12,NA,NA,TRBJ2-1,TGTGCCAGCAGCTTAGCAGGTCTAGGGCAGTTCTTC,CASSLAGLGQFF
TRBV6-1,15,NA,NA,TRBJ1-3,TGTGCCAGCAGGAAGGGGACAATCTCTGGAAACACCATATATTTT,CASRKGTISGNTIYF
TRBV11-2,14,NA,NA,TRBJ2-7,TGTGCCAGCAGCTTAGGGTCGGAACACCACGAGCAGTACTTC,CASSLGSEHHEQYF
TRBV7-9,15,NA,TRBD2,TRBJ2-7,TGTGCCAGCAGCCCTAGCGGGAGGCCTCGCTACGAGCAGTACTTC,CASSPSGRPRYEQYF
TRBV6-1,15,NA,TRBD1,TRBJ2-7,TGTGCCAGCAGTGAAGAGGAGACAGGGACCTACGAGCAGTACTTC,CASSEEETGTYEQYF
TRBV7-6,12,NA,NA,TRBJ1-2,TGTGCCAGCAGCCCGGGTGGACATGGCTACACCTTC,CASSPGGHGYTF
TRBV11-2,11,NA,NA,TRBJ2-1,TGTGCCAGCAGCTTAGAGGGCGAGCAGTTCTTC,CASSLEGEQFF
TRBV18,16,once,NA,TRBJ2-1,TGTGCCAGCTCACCCGAGGACTATCCCCCCTGGAATGAGCAGTTCTTC,CASSPEDYPPWNEQFF
TRBV5-1,12,NA,NA,TRBJ2-7,TGCGCCAGCCGCGGGGAGCCCTACGAGCAGTACTTC,CASRGEPYEQYF
TRBV11-2,14,NA,NA,TRBJ2-5,TGTGCCAGCCGCTTATTGGGGGAGAAAGAGACCCAGTACTTC,CASRLLGEKETQYF
TRBV10-2,13,NA,NA,TRBJ2-1,TGCGCCAGCAGGCCCGGGTCCTACAATGAGCAGTTCTTC,CASRPGSYNEQFF
TRBV2,14,NA,NA,TRBJ2-2,TGTGCCAGCATAAGGGACCCTAACACCGGGGAGCTGTTTTTT,CASIRDPNTGELFF
TRBV10-3,16,NA,TRBD2,TRBJ2-5,TGTGCCATCAGTGAACGGACTAGCGGGAGTCGAGAGACCCAGTACTTC,CAISERTSGSRETQYF
TRBV15,15,NA,NA,TRBJ1-5,TGTGCCACCAGCAGAGATCTCGGGGGCAATCAGCCCCAGCATTTT,CATSRDLGGNQPQHF
TRBV27,14,NA,NA,TRBJ2-5,TGTGCCAGCAGTTTACGAGGCCTTCAAGAGACCCAGTACTTC,CASSLRGLQETQYF
TRBV5-1,13,NA,NA,TRBJ2-5,TGCGCCAGCAGCCTGGACTACCAAGAGACCCAGTACTTC,CASSLDYQETQYF
TRBV7-9,13,NA,NA,TRBJ2-7,TGTGCCAGCAGCTCGAGGACCACCTACGAGCAGTACTTC,CASSSRTTYEQYF